This T cell receptor (beta chain) was captured by sequencing in a study of shared clonotypes between healthy human individuals. General study findings and limits: Exclusively blood specimens were collected; tissue repertoires likely differ. Shared across a handful of donors were around 5% of the naive CD4 clonotypes.

This clone was observed a single time. As yet, its antigen is unknown. TCRdb's table, derived via immunoSEQ multiplex PCR, lists solely in-frame clones and lacks some. The sample lists just over 2,000,000 clones, roughly 95% occurring once. This CDR3 has 11 residues. Germline V gives CDR1 MNHNS, CDR2 SASEGT. Trimming removed 10 bases from V and 7 bases from J, with 8 bases in between. This sequence joins TRBV6-1 and TRBJ2-6; no reliable D call. The origin of this receptor is a young man in good health. Source material: naive CD4+ T cells sorted from blood. Regarding subset: CD45RA+ positively selected. The CDR3 loop reads CATRRANVLTF. CDR3 sequence (DNA): TGTGCCACCCGGAGAGCCAACGTCCTGACTTTC.